Following are 8 T cell receptor beta chains from one sample sequenced in a study of post-analysis software for immune sequencing data. No antigen has been identified for these receptors. Prepared libraries of TCR beta cDNA carried unique molecular identifiers. Via MiXCR, TCRdb re-called the PCR reads, giving one row per CDR3 protein. The table shows hundreds of thousands of distinct CDR3 sequences, with 30% to 45% occurring only once. Study-wide results and limits: Five or six TRBV segments, TRBV5-6, TRBV5-1 and TRBV20-1 among them, were found more frequent in patients than controls.

Sequencing used blood. The receptors were gathered from a girl between 10 and 17 years old with multiple sclerosis.

V gene TRBV20-1 combines with J gene TRBJ2-5, with no clear D. With 6 bases removed from V and 5 bases from J, the gap between germline ends came to 13 bases. The CDR3 loop spans 12 amino acids. Germline lookup yields CDR1 DFQATT and CDR2 SNEGSKA (reference sequence). For the CDR3, the DNA is TGCAGTGCGATCGGGCCCGGGGAGACCCAGTACTTC. Amino acids: CSAIGPGETQYF.

This clonotype was recorded a few times. The chain recombines TRBV27 with TRBJ1-2, with a possible D match to TRBD1 (6 bases). V was trimmed by 8 bases and J by 1 base, leaving 17 bases between them. CDR3 length: 15 residues. Germline V CDR1 and CDR2: MNHEY, SMNVEV (reference sequence). The CDR3 DNA reads TGTGCCAGCGGGCCTAGAACAGGGCTTAACTATGGCTACACCTTC. Its translation is CASGPRTGLNYGYTF.

This clonotype has more than one count but fewer than ten. This chain links TRBV20-1 with TRBJ2-4; D unclear. Germline CDR1 is DFQATT and CDR2 is SNEGSKA (reference sequence). The CDR3 runs to 16 residues. Between the trimmed V and J ends, which lost 0 bases and 0 bases, there was a span of 12 bases. The DNA of the CDR3 is TGCAGTGCTAGAGATTGGGGTAATCTAGCCAAAAACATTCAGTACTTC. It is translated as CSARDWGNLAKNIQYF.

The chain carries TRBV5-1 and TRBJ1-1, with 7 bases identical to TRBD1. The CDR3 runs to 15 residues. Germline loops: CDR1 SGHRS, CDR2 YFSETQ. V dropped 4 bases and J dropped 1; count of bases not matched to a gene: 7. In DNA, the CDR3 is TGCGCCAGCAGCCCTGGACAGGTTCAGAACACTGAAGCTTTCTTT. Translated, it gives CASSPGQVQNTEAFF.

This clonotype was seen many times. This chain uses TRBV20-1 with TRBJ2-3, with 10 bases that match TRBD2. The V gene's germline CDR1 is DFQATT and CDR2 SNEGSKA (reference sequence). This CDR3 region has 17 residues. J gave up 1 base and V 6 bases, and 13 bases lay outside the gene matches. The CDR3 nucleotides read TGCAGTGCCAGGCTCCCGCGTACTAGCGGGGGCACAGATACGCAGTATTTT. Its protein product is CSARLPRTSGGTDTQYF.

V gene TRBV18 combines with J gene TRBJ2-2; 10 bases align to TRBD2. Germline V gene lookup returns CDR1 KGHSH and CDR2 LQKENI. J lost 0 bases, V lost 2 bases, and 9 bases had no gene match. This CDR3 is built from 19 residues. The CDR3 nucleotides read TGTGCCAGCTCACCAAAAAGGCTAGCGGGGGCACCGAACACCGGGGAGCTGTTTTTT. Amino acid sequence: CASSPKRLAGAPNTGELFF.

The V call is TRBV7-2, the J call TRBJ2-7, with 9 bases lining up with TRBD1. Germline V CDR1 and CDR2: SGHTA, FQGNSA. The junction had 9 bases not matched to a gene; V was cut back by 1 base and J by 2 bases. The CDR3 loop spans 17 amino acids. This CDR3 is CASSLDFGQGFPYEQYF. CDR3 nucleotide sequence: TGTGCCAGCAGCTTAGATTTCGGACAGGGGTTTCCCTACGAGCAGTACTTC.

This clonotype was detected only once. The chain uses TRBV30 and TRBJ1-1, with no clear D. The germline CDR1 and CDR2 sequences are GTSNPN and SVGIG (reference sequence). CDR3 length: 12 residues. V lost 3 bases and J 2 bases, leaving 7 bases between the germline ends. The CDR3 reads CAWRKGNTEAFF. CDR3 bases: TGTGCCTGGAGAAAAGGTAACACTGAAGCTTTCTTT.